Below are 32 T cell receptor beta chains sequenced from a single sample in a study of blood T cell repertoires in COVID-19. Repertoires were generated with immunoSEQ multiplex PCR, while TCRdb's copy carries only in-frame clones and drops some. The table has tens of thousands of clones, 70% to 90% seen once; the top ten hold 6.5% to 9%. Sequenced: peripheral blood. Every receptor here comes from a man aged 55 to 70 with acute or convalescent COVID-19.

The chain links TRBV7-2 to TRBJ1-1; D unclear. The CDR3 is made up of 16 amino acids. The germline gives CDR1 SGHTA, CDR2 FQGNSA. The V and J ends lost 5 bases and 2 bases respectively, with 18 bases between them. The CDR3 spells CASSLRKGTGNTEAFF. CDR3 nucleotide sequence: TGTGCCAGCAGCCTACGCAAGGGAACGGGAAACACTGAAGCTTTCTTT.

The rearrangement links TRBV30 to TRBJ1-2; D is uncertain. CDR1 and CDR2 from the germline V gene are GTSNPN and SVGIG (reference sequence). Trimming removed 0 bases from V and 0 bases from J, with 14 bases in between. The CDR3 is made up of 16 amino acids. The CDR3 loop is CAWSVKSTKANYGYTF. The CDR3 coding sequence is TGTGCCTGGAGTGTAAAATCCACAAAAGCTAACTATGGCTACACCTTC.

J is TRBJ1-2 and V is TRBV6-5; 9 nucleotides align to TRBD1. The CDR3 is made up of 12 amino acids. The V gene end was trimmed by 8 bases and the J gene end by 2 bases; junction bases not matched to a gene: 0. The germline CDR1 and CDR2 sequences are MNHEY and SVGAGI. The CDR3 region is CASGTGNYGYTF. The CDR3 nucleotides read TGTGCCAGCGGGACAGGGAACTATGGCTACACCTTC.

This clone has only a few counts. The J gene is TRBJ2-7, the V gene TRBV4-1; 7 nucleotides agree with TRBD1. Germline V gives CDR1 MGHRA, CDR2 YSYEKL. This CDR3 comprises 15 residues. Trimming at V came to 2 bases and at J to 0 bases, leaving 4 bases not matched to a gene. The CDR3 sequence: CASSQRTGTSYEQYF. The CDR3 DNA reads as TGCGCCAGCAGCCAAAGGACAGGAACCTCCTACGAGCAGTACTTC.

The V gene is TRBV5-4, the J gene TRBJ2-2; 7 nucleotides line up with TRBD2. The CDR3 loop spans 17 amino acids. Trimming cost V 0 bases and J 4 bases; bases outside gene matches: 9. Germline values: CDR1 SGHNT, CDR2 YYREEE (reference sequence). For the CDR3, the DNA is TGTGCCAGCAGCTTGGTTTCAGCTAGCGGTTTCACCGGGGAGCTGTTTTTT. This gives the protein CASSLVSASGFTGELFF.

V gene TRBV9 combines with J gene TRBJ2-1; 7 bases are shared with TRBD1. V was pared by 4 bases and J by 8 bases, with 3 bases of the junction left unmatched. Germline loops: CDR1 SGDLS, CDR2 YYNGEE. This CDR3 contains 12 residues. CDR3 region: CASSLTGDEQFF. Written as DNA, the CDR3 is TGTGCCAGCAGCTTAACAGGGGATGAGCAGTTCTTC.

This clone occurred a few times. The chain has TRBV10-1 and TRBJ2-5, with a possible D match to TRBD1 (6 bases). V shed 2 bases and J shed 5 bases, with 15 bases lying between them. The CDR3 has 15 residues. The germline V gene has CDR1 WNHNN and CDR2 SYGVQD (reference sequence). The CDR3 region is CASSEAASGVETQYF. Here the CDR3 DNA reads TGCGCCAGCAGTGAGGCCGCTTCAGGGGTTGAGACCCAGTACTTC.

The V gene is TRBV10-2, the J gene TRBJ2-7, with 15 bases identical to TRBD2. The V gene end was trimmed by 4 bases and the J gene end by 4 bases; junction bases not matched to a gene: 2. The CDR3 covers 15 residues. Germline values: CDR1 WSHSY, CDR2 SAAADI. The CDR3 spells CASSAGTSGRYEQYF. The CDR3 DNA reads TGCGCCAGCAGTGCCGGGACTAGCGGGAGGTACGAGCAGTACTTC.

The chain has TRBV12-5 and TRBJ1-4; TRBD1 agrees at 7 bases. The V segment lost 3 bases and the J segment 7 bases; nucleotides outside the gene matches: 5. Germline-derived CDR1 and CDR2 are LGHNT and FRNRAP. There are 14 residues in the CDR3. The CDR3 loop reads CASGFGQVREKLFF. The CDR3 nucleotides read TGTGCTAGTGGTTTCGGACAGGTCCGTGAAAAACTGTTTTTT.

About this clone: The sample carries other DNA sequences with the same CDR3. The chain joins TRBV6-5 to TRBJ1-5; no firm D call. V lost 2 bases to trimming and J lost 0 bases, with 8 bases between them. In germline, CDR1 is MNHEY, CDR2 SVGAGI. The CDR3 loop spans 15 amino acids. The chain's CDR3 is CASSYGQNSNQPQHF. The CDR3 coding sequence is TGTGCCAGCAGTTACGGCCAGAATAGCAATCAGCCCCAGCATTTT.

This clone occurred once. The chain uses TRBV18 and TRBJ2-1; 9 nucleotides agree with TRBD1. J lost 10 bases, V lost 5 bases, and 6 bases had no gene match. Germline CDR1 is KGHSH and CDR2 is LQKENI. The CDR3 has 13 residues. This CDR3 is CASSKDRGDEQFF. Written as DNA, the CDR3 is TGTGCCAGCTCAAAGGACAGGGGCGACGAGCAGTTCTTC.

This chain uses TRBV3-1 (or the pseudogene TRBV3-2) with TRBJ2-2; D call uncertain. In germline, CDR1 is LGHDT, CDR2 YNNKEL (reference sequence). This CDR3 comprises 15 residues. Deletions cut 1 base from V and 6 bases from J, with 12 bases between. CDR3 residues: CASSQGTTRSGELFF. The CDR3 DNA is TGTGCCAGCAGCCAAGGAACAACGCGGTCCGGGGAGCTGTTTTTT.

This chain links TRBV6-1 with TRBJ2-1, with unresolved D. The CDR3 is 14 amino acids. The germline V gene encodes CDR1 MNHNS and CDR2 SASEGT. Deletions cut 1 base from V and 10 bases from J, with 14 bases between. In DNA, the CDR3 is TGTGCCAGCAGTGAAGGTCCCGGGTCTTCAGAGCAGTTCTTC. As protein: CASSEGPGSSEQFF.

This clone was recorded once. The chain recombines TRBV10-3 with TRBJ1-3; TRBD1 aligns across 8 bases. V was clipped by 6 bases and J by 2 bases; unmatched bases: 9. Per the germline V gene, CDR1 is ENHRY and CDR2 is SYGVKD. The length of the CDR3 is 16 residues. The CDR3 reads CAIRNRGTGPGNTIYF. The CDR3 DNA sequence: TGTGCCATCAGGAACAGAGGGACAGGCCCTGGAAACACCATATATTTT.

The chain couples TRBV7-2 to TRBJ2-7, with D tentatively TRBD2 (5 bases). Between the trimmed V and J ends, which lost 5 bases and 6 bases, there was a span of 8 bases. Germline CDR1 is SGHTA and CDR2 is FQGNSA. The CDR3 has 11 residues. The CDR3 sequence: CASSPGLEQYF. CDR3 sequence (DNA): TGTGCCAGCAGCCCTGGACTCGAGCAGTACTTC.

The chain carries TRBV9 and TRBJ2-5; the D gene is possibly TRBD1 (5 bases). Germline assignment: CDR1 SGDLS and CDR2 YYNGEE. The ends were cut back, 2 bases at V and 4 bases at J, with 12 bases in the middle. The CDR3 runs to 14 residues. In nucleotides, the CDR3 is TGTGCCAGCAGCGTCGGTCATAGGGGAGAGACCCAGTACTTC. This gives the protein CASSVGHRGETQYF.

This chain links TRBV28 with TRBJ1-2; 7 positions agree with TRBD1. This CDR3 contains 15 residues. Looked up from germline, CDR1 is MDHEN and CDR2 is SYDVKM. V shed 3 bases and J 7 bases; nucleotides not matched to a gene: 11. Written as DNA, the CDR3 is TGTGCCAGCAGTTTGGTTGGGAGACAGGGTGGTGGCTACACCTTC. Encoded protein: CASSLVGRQGGGYTF.

V and J are TRBV25-1 and TRBJ1-6, with 7 bases that match TRBD1. This CDR3 is 15 amino acids long. Germline lookup yields CDR1 MGHDK and CDR2 SYGVNS. V dropped 5 bases and J dropped 10; count of bases not matched to a gene: 11. The CDR3 DNA is TGTGCCAGCAGTCAAGAGACAGGGATATTCTCACCCCTCCACTTT. Residues: CASSQETGIFSPLHF. Looking up the rest from reference TRBV25-1 and TRBJ1-6 gives the full variable domain: EADIYQTPRYLVIGTGKKITLECSQTMGHDKMYWYQQDPGMELHLIHYSYGVNSTEKGDLSSESTVSRIRTEHFPLTLESARPSHTSQYLCASSQETGIFSPLHFGNGTRLTVT.

The chain joins TRBV6-5 to TRBJ2-7; TRBD2 might be the D (7 bases). The CDR3 consists of 13 residues. Germline lookup yields CDR1 MNHEY and CDR2 SVGAGI. V was trimmed by 0 bases and J by 6 bases, leaving 9 bases between them. This CDR3 is CASSYSRGGEQYF. The CDR3 DNA follows: TGTGCCAGCAGTTACTCGAGGGGGGGCGAGCAGTACTTC.

A few counts support this clone. The V gene is TRBV11-2, the J gene TRBJ2-2; 9 positions match TRBD2. CDR1 and CDR2 from the germline V gene are SGHAT and FQNNGV. The CDR3 runs to 15 residues. The J segment lost 2 bases and the V segment lost 8 bases, leaving 6 bases of the junction unmatched. DNA of the CDR3: TGTGCCAGCGCTAGACTAGCGGTAAACACCGGGGAGCTGTTTTTT. Its protein is CASARLAVNTGELFF.

There are a few counts of this clone. The chain uses TRBV6-6 and TRBJ2-7; 9 bases map to TRBD2. Germline V gene sequence: CDR1 MNHNY, CDR2 SVGAGI (reference sequence). V lost 2 bases, J lost 7 bases, and 9 bases stayed unmatched. The CDR3 has 15 amino acids. CDR3 nucleotide sequence: TGTGCCAGCAGTTACGCGGGAGGGCCCCGTGGAGAGCAGTACTTC. This sequence encodes CASSYAGGPRGEQYF.

This clone was recorded a few times. The chain joins TRBV7-3 to TRBJ2-7; 7 nucleotides align to TRBD1. Germline CDR1 reads SGHTA; CDR2 reads FQGTGA. The CDR3 consists of 15 residues. The V segment lost 5 bases and the J segment 3 bases; nucleotides outside the gene matches: 10. CDR3 amino acids: CASSVTGTADYEQYF. CDR3 DNA: TGTGCCAGCAGCGTTACCGGGACAGCCGACTACGAGCAGTACTTC.

The rearrangement uses TRBV9 and TRBJ2-7; 9 bases fit TRBD1. With 0 bases clipped from V and 5 bases from J, the junction kept 9 bases outside the gene matches. Germline V CDR1 and CDR2: SGDLS, YYNGEE. This CDR3 region has 16 residues. Here the CDR3 DNA reads TGTGCCAGCAGCGTAGGACTGCGGACAGGGGACCACGAGCAGTACTTC. This encodes CASSVGLRTGDHEQYF.

The rearrangement links TRBV5-1 to TRBJ1-2, with TRBD1 matching 7 bases. This CDR3 region has 15 residues. The V gene end was trimmed by 3 bases and the J gene end by 4 bases; junction bases not matched to a gene: 9. The germline V gene encodes CDR1 SGHRS and CDR2 YFSETQ. CDR3 sequence reads: CASSSGTEILYGYTF. CDR3 coding DNA: TGCGCCAGCAGCTCCGGGACAGAAATTCTCTATGGCTACACCTTC.

The rearrangement links TRBV3-1 (or the pseudogene TRBV3-2) to TRBJ1-6; no clear D. Germline V gene sequence: CDR1 LGHDT, CDR2 YNNKEL (reference sequence). This CDR3 comprises 14 residues. V was clipped by 2 bases and J by 9 bases, with 11 bases between them. DNA of the CDR3: TGTGCCAGCAGCCAAAGCCTTCCGGGTTCACCCCTCCACTTT. Protein sequence: CASSQSLPGSPLHF.

This chain joins TRBV27 and TRBJ2-2; 11 nucleotides match TRBD2. V shed 2 bases, J shed 5 bases, and the junction held 4 bases outside the gene matches. From germline, CDR1 is MNHEY and CDR2 SMNVEV (reference sequence). CDR3 length: 16 amino acids. The CDR3 DNA reads as TGTGCCAGCAGTTTAGTGTCTAGCGGGGGGACCGGGGAGCTGTTTTTT. Amino acid sequence: CASSLVSSGGTGELFF.

V gene TRBV6-5 combines with J gene TRBJ1-1; 10 nucleotides line up with TRBD1. The CDR3 is made up of 15 amino acids. CDR1 is MNHEY and CDR2 is SVGAGI in the germline V gene. V lost 2 bases, J lost 7 bases, and 7 bases stayed unmatched. The CDR3 reads CASSYRLDRGLEAFF. The CDR3 DNA sequence: TGTGCCAGCAGTTACAGGCTAGACAGGGGGCTTGAAGCTTTCTTT.

This clone has only one observation. The chain joins TRBV12-3 or TRBV12-4 to TRBJ1-2, with D possibly being TRBD1 (5 bases). CDR3 length: 13 residues. V lost 5 bases and J lost 7, with 14 bases in between. As DNA, the CDR3 is TGTGCCAGCAGTCGGAGGGCAGGGCTTGGCTACACCTTC. Translation: CASSRRAGLGYTF.

A word on this clone: The same CDR3 is also encoded by other DNA sequences in this sample. This chain links TRBV5-1 with TRBJ2-2, with D perhaps TRBD1 (5 bases). The CDR3 contains 14 residues. V gave up 4 bases and J gave up 6 bases, with 13 bases separating them. Germline V lookup: CDR1 SGHRS, CDR2 YFSETQ. The CDR3 spells CASSVTGWAGELFF. The DNA for the CDR3 is TGCGCCAGCAGCGTTACAGGATGGGCCGGGGAGCTGTTTTTT.

The chain recombines TRBV15 with TRBJ1-5, with D possibly being TRBD1 (5 bases). The CDR3 extends over 14 amino acids. Trimming removed 1 base at V and 1 base at J, with 5 bases between. Germline CDR1 LNHNV, CDR2 YYDKDF (reference sequence). The CDR3 nucleotides are TGTGCCACCAGCAGAGCAGGGAGCAATCAGCCCCAGCATTTT. The encoded protein is CATSRAGSNQPQHF.

The chain uses TRBV28 and TRBJ2-7, with 8 bases that match TRBD1. The CDR3 has 15 amino acids. The V gene's germline CDR1 is MDHEN and CDR2 SYDVKM. V gave up 5 bases and J gave up 3 bases; unmatched junction bases: 9. The CDR3 bases are TGTGCCAGCAGTCCTCCCGGGACAGGAGGCTACGAGCAGTACTTC. Translating gives CASSPPGTGGYEQYF. Filled out from reference TRBV28 and TRBJ2-7, the complete variable domain reads DVKVTQSSRYLVKRTGEKVFLECVQDMDHENMFWYRQDPGLGLRLIYFSYDVKMKEKGDIPEGYSVSREKKERFSLILESASTNQTSMYLCASSPPGTGGYEQYFGPGTRLTVT.

This clone turned up a few times. The chain combines TRBV6-5 with TRBJ1-1, with 8 bases lining up with TRBD1. Germline V gives CDR1 MNHEY, CDR2 SVGAGI. The length of the CDR3 is 15 residues. With 6 bases clipped from V and 1 base from J, the junction kept 7 bases outside the gene matches. Here the CDR3 reads CASRRTGTGNTEAFF. The CDR3 DNA reads as TGTGCCAGCAGGCGCACCGGGACAGGGAACACTGAAGCTTTCTTT.